A selection of T cell receptor beta chains follows, all from one sample in a study of T cell changes during pregnancy in multiple sclerosis. Profiling relied on immunoSEQ multiplex PCR, and the TCRdb table lists in-frame clones only, not all of them. Among fewer than 95,000 clones listed, around 93% were seen once. The sequences come from peripheral blood, collected in the third trimester of pregnancy. All receptors come from a female donor with multiple sclerosis, enrolled in a pregnancy study. The CDR3 runs from the conserved cysteine through the conserved F or W. Fields, in order: V gene, clone size, J gene, D gene, CDR3 DNA, CDR3 protein. The D gene is left open where the match is weak. Clone size is given for some rows only: seen once, a few or many times, or a class if the clone is expanded.

TRBV7-3	NA	TRBJ1-1	NA	TGTGCCAGCAGACGATCAGGGGCGAACACTGAAGCTTTCTTT	CASRRSGANTEAFF
TRBV9	NA	TRBJ2-2	NA	TGTGCCAGTTCCCCGCAGGCTTCTAACACCGGGGAGCTGTTTTTT	CASSPQASNTGELFF
TRBV27	once	TRBJ2-1	NA	TGTGCCAGCAGTTCGAGGTATGGGGGCGCGGACAATGAGCAGTTCTTC	CASSSRYGGADNEQFF
TRBV28	NA	TRBJ1-1	TRBD1	TGTGCCAGCAGTTTACCGGGACAGGGCGGGACTGAAGCTTTCTTT	CASSLPGQGGTEAFF
TRBV6-5	NA	TRBJ2-7	TRBD2	TGTGCCAGCAGTTCCCTGGGACTAGCGGGAGCATGGGAGCAGTACTTC	CASSSLGLAGAWEQYF
TRBV7-9	NA	TRBJ2-7	NA	TGTGCCAGCAGCTTCGACTTCTCCTACGAGCAGTACTTC	CASSFDFSYEQYF
TRBV4-1	NA	TRBJ1-2	TRBD1	TGCGCCAGCAGCGAACAGGGGAACTATGGCTACACCTTC	CASSEQGNYGYTF
TRBV28	NA	TRBJ2-7	TRBD2	TGTGCCAGCAGTTTTCCCGGCGCACTAGCGGGAGGTAAATCCTACGAGCAGTACTTC	CASSFPGALAGGKSYEQYF
TRBV7-9	NA	TRBJ2-4	NA	TGTGCCAGCAGCTTACAGGGTGTTAACATTCAGTACTTC	CASSLQGVNIQYF
TRBV19	NA	TRBJ2-2	NA	TGTGCCAGTAGTATAGATGGAGTGATCCGGGGGGAGCTGTTTTTT	CASSIDGVIRGELFF
TRBV6-6	NA	TRBJ2-7	TRBD2	TGTGCCAGCAGTCCCCCCAAGGGAGGGTGGCAGTACTTC	CASSPPKGGWQYF
TRBV2	NA	TRBJ2-7	TRBD1	TGTGCCAGCAGTGAACAACTGGGACAGGGGTACGAGCAGTACTTC	CASSEQLGQGYEQYF
TRBV29-1	NA	TRBJ2-3	NA	TGCAGCCTCCCAGGGGCGACCTCAAATACGCAGTATTTT	CSLPGATSNTQYF
TRBV7-9	NA	TRBJ2-5	NA	TGTGCCAGCAGCTTTAAAAAAAGTCTGGGCTATCCACAAGAGACCCAGTACTTC	CASSFKKSLGYPQETQYF
TRBV6-5	NA	TRBJ1-5	NA	TGTGCCAGCAGTTGGGGGCGGGGGGGAGGCCAGCCCCAGCATTTT	CASSWGRGGGQPQHF
TRBV5-6	NA	TRBJ2-7	NA	TGTGCCAGCACCATACTTAACTCCCGCTACGAGCAGTACTTC	CASTILNSRYEQYF
TRBV19	NA	TRBJ1-1	NA	TGTGCCAGTAGTATAGTAAGAGGGCTGGGCACTGAAGCTTTCTTT	CASSIVRGLGTEAFF
TRBV4-3	NA	TRBJ2-7	TRBD1	TGCGCCAGCAGCCAGACATGGGGACAGGGCTACGAGCAGTACTTC	CASSQTWGQGYEQYF
TRBV6-1	NA	TRBJ2-7	NA	TGTGCCAGCAGTGAAGAGGGGTACGAGCAGTACTTC	CASSEEGYEQYF
TRBV29-1	NA	TRBJ1-2	NA	TGCAGCGTTGATGGCCTACAGGGAAGGGGTTATGGCTACACCTTC	CSVDGLQGRGYGYTF
TRBV5-5	few	TRBJ1-5	NA	TGTGCCAGCAGCTTGTTTATACAGGGTGGCCAGCCCCAGCATTTT	CASSLFIQGGQPQHF
TRBV10-3	NA	TRBJ2-1	TRBD1	TGTGCCATCAGTGAGGCCGGGACAGGGGGCGGTGAGCAGTTCTTC	CAISEAGTGGGEQFF
TRBV6-5	NA	TRBJ2-3	TRBD2	TGTGCCACAAAGCCGGGGGGGGCAGATACGCAGTATTTT	CATKPGGADTQYF
TRBV7-9	NA	TRBJ1-5	NA	TGTGCCAGCAGCTTAGGAGATTATAGCAATCAGCCCCAGCATTTT	CASSLGDYSNQPQHF
TRBV6-5	NA	TRBJ1-2	NA	TGTGCCAGCAGTTACGCGGGGGGAGGCTACACCTTC	CASSYAGGGYTF
TRBV2	NA	TRBJ1-1	NA	TGTGCCAGCAGTGGAGGGAACACTGAAGCTTTCTTT	CASSGGNTEAFF
TRBV6-5	NA	TRBJ2-2	NA	TGTGCCAGCAGTTGGACAGTTACCGGGGAGCTGTTTTTT	CASSWTVTGELFF
TRBV19	NA	TRBJ2-5	TRBD1	TGTGCCGCAGGGGGCCTTCAAGAGACCCAGTACTTC	CAAGGLQETQYF
TRBV30	NA	TRBJ2-7	NA	TGTGCCTGGAGCGGTCCTGGGCCAAGATACGAGCAGTACTTC	CAWSGPGPRYEQYF
TRBV9	NA	TRBJ2-7	NA	TGTGCCAGCAGCCCGCCCGGGGGCGGGAGTCTCTACGAGCAGTACTTC	CASSPPGGGSLYEQYF
TRBV9	NA	TRBJ2-3	TRBD2	TGTGCCAGCAGCGTAGGTTGGAGCGGGACCACAGATACGCAGTATTTT	CASSVGWSGTTDTQYF
TRBV27	NA	TRBJ2-1	TRBD1	TGTGCCAGCAGTTCCGACAGGGGGCTCTACAATGAGCAGTTCTTC	CASSSDRGLYNEQFF
TRBV7-2	NA	TRBJ2-5	NA	TGTGCCAGCAGCTCCGGGAACTGGGGAGAGACCCAGTACTTC	CASSSGNWGETQYF
TRBV7-2	NA	TRBJ1-4	NA	TGTGCCAGCAGCTTAGGTCCCCCGGACATTCATGAAAAACTGTTTTTT	CASSLGPPDIHEKLFF
TRBV25-1	NA	TRBJ2-2	NA	TGTGCCAGCAGTGTGGAGGGGGCAGGCACCGGGGAGCTGTTTTTT	CASSVEGAGTGELFF
TRBV6-6	NA	TRBJ2-7	TRBD1	TGTGCCAGCAGCCACTCCGGGACAGGGCCCTACGAGCAGTACTTC	CASSHSGTGPYEQYF
TRBV19	NA	TRBJ1-1	TRBD1	TGTGCCAGTAGTCTCCGACAGGGAGGATCCACTGAAGCTTTCTTT	CASSLRQGGSTEAFF
TRBV4-2	NA	TRBJ1-3	TRBD1	TGTGCCAGCAGCCAACAGGGGGCTGGAAACACCATATATTTT	CASSQQGAGNTIYF
TRBV15	NA	TRBJ2-2	NA	TGTGCCACCAGAGAAACCCTAGCTCCCACCGGGGAGCTGTTTTTT	CATRETLAPTGELFF
TRBV4-3	NA	TRBJ2-1	TRBD2	TGCGCCAGCAGCCAGGGGGAGGGCCGACATGAGCAGTTCTTC	CASSQGEGRHEQFF
TRBV7-9	once	TRBJ1-4	NA	TGTGCCAGCAGCAGAACACGTAATGAAAAACTGTTTTTT	CASSRTRNEKLFF
TRBV27	NA	TRBJ2-1	NA	TGTGCCAGCAGTTTCTTGCCTGGCGAGCAGTTCTTC	CASSFLPGEQFF
TRBV6-5	NA	TRBJ1-5	NA	TGTGCCAGCAGCTCTCTTTTAGGCAATCAGCCCCAGCATTTT	CASSSLLGNQPQHF
TRBV28	NA	TRBJ2-1	TRBD1	TGTGCCAGCAGTCCAGAGGACAGGGCATACTACAATGAGCAGTTCTTC	CASSPEDRAYYNEQFF
TRBV4-1	few	TRBJ1-1	NA	TGCGCCAGCAGCCAAGGAGACAATGCGGCTTTCTTT	CASSQGDNAAFF
TRBV6-5	NA	TRBJ1-4	TRBD1	TGTGCCAGCAGAACGGGACAGCTAAATGAAAAACTGTTTTTT	CASRTGQLNEKLFF
TRBV6-5	NA	TRBJ2-7	NA	TGTGCCAGCAGTTACTCGACACAGCCCTACGAGCAGTACTTC	CASSYSTQPYEQYF
TRBV20-1	NA	TRBJ2-7	TRBD1	TGCAGTGCTGAGGACAGGTACGAGCAGTACTTC	CSAEDRYEQYF
TRBV5-4	once	TRBJ2-7	NA	TGTGCCAGCAGCCTCCGAGACAGGCGAGGGTCCTACGAGCAGTACTTC	CASSLRDRRGSYEQYF
TRBV7-3	NA	TRBJ2-3	NA	TGTGCCAGCAGCTTAGTTTTGGAGCCCACAGATACGCAGTATTTT	CASSLVLEPTDTQYF
TRBV6-1	NA	TRBJ2-3	NA	TGTGCCAGCAGTGAAGAGGGGGTTTCCACAGATACGCAGTATTTT	CASSEEGVSTDTQYF
TRBV28	NA	TRBJ2-4	NA	TGTGCCAGCAGTCCCTACCTGGGGGGAGCCAAAAACATTCAGTACTTC	CASSPYLGGAKNIQYF
TRBV19	NA	TRBJ2-7	NA	TGTGCCCCCCGGGGAGTCAGGTACGAGCAGTACTTC	CAPRGVRYEQYF
TRBV14	once	TRBJ2-7	TRBD2	TGTGCCAGCAGCTCCGGGAGGGCGCGGAGCTCCTACGAGCAGTACTTC	CASSSGRARSSYEQYF
TRBV29-1	NA	TRBJ2-3	TRBD2	TGCAGCGCCCCAGCGGGAGGGGGCACAGATACGCAGTATTTT	CSAPAGGGTDTQYF
TRBV5-7	NA	TRBJ1-2	NA	TGTGCCAGCAGCTTGCGAAAAGGGGTCCCCAACTATGGCTACACCTTC	CASSLRKGVPNYGYTF
TRBV28	NA	TRBJ2-6	TRBD1	TGTGCCAGCAGTTCCTCCGGGACAGGCGCCAACGTCCTGACTTTC	CASSSSGTGANVLTF
TRBV14	NA	TRBJ2-3	TRBD2	TGTGCCAGCAGCCATGGACTAGCGGGAGTTCTCCGAGATACGCAGTATTTT	CASSHGLAGVLRDTQYF
TRBV7-8	NA	TRBJ1-1	NA	TGTGCCAGCAGCTTACAGTGGAACACTGAAGCTTTCTTT	CASSLQWNTEAFF